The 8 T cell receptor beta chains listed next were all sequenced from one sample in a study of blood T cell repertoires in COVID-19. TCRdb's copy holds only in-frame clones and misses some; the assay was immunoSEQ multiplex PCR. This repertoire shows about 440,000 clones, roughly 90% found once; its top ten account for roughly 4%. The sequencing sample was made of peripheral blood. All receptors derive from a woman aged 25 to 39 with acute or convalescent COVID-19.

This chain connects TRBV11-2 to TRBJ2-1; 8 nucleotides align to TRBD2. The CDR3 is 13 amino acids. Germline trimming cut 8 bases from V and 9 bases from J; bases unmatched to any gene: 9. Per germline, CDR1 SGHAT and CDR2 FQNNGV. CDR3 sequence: CASSRAGGGEQFF. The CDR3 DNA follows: TGTGCCAGCTCGCGGGCCGGGGGGGGTGAGCAGTTCTTC.

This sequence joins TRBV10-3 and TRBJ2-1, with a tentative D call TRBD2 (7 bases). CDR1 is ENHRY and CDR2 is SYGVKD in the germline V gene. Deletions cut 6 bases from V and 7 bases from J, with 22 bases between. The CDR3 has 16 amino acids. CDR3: CAISPTFGGGLNEQFF. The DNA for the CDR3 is TGTGCCATCAGCCCCACCTTTGGGGGGGGGCTTAATGAGCAGTTCTTC.

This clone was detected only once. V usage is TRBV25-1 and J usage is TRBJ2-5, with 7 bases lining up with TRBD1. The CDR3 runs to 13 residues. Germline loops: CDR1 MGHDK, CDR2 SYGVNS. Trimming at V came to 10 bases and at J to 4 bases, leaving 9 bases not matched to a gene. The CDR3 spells CATLEGARETQYF. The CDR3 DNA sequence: TGTGCCACCCTCGAGGGGGCCAGAGAGACCCAGTACTTC.

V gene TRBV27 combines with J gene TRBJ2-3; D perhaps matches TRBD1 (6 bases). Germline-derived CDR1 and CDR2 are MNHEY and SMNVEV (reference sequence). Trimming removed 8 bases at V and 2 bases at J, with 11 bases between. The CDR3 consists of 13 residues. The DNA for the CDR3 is TGTGCCAGCTGGCAGGGGCCCACAGATACGCAGTATTTT. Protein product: CASWQGPTDTQYF.

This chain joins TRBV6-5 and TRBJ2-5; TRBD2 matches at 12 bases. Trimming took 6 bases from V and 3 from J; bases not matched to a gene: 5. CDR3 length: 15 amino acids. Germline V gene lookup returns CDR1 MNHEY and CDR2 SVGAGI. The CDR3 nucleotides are TGTGCCAGCAGCAAACTAGCGGGGGGTAAAGAGACCCAGTACTTC. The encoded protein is CASSKLAGGKETQYF.

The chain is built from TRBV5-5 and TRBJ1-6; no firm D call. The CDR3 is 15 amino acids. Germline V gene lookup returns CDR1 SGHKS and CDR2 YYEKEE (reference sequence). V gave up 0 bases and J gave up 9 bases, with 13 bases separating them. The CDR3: CASSLGTNRGSPLHF. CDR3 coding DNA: TGTGCCAGCAGCTTGGGGACTAATCGGGGTTCACCCCTCCACTTT.

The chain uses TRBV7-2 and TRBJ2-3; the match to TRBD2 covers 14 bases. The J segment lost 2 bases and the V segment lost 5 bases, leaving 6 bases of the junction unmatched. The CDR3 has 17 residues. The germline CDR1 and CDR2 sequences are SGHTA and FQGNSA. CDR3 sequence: CASSLRLAGGFTDTQYF. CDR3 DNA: TGTGCCAGCAGCCTGCGACTAGCGGGGGGGTTCACAGATACGCAGTATTTT.

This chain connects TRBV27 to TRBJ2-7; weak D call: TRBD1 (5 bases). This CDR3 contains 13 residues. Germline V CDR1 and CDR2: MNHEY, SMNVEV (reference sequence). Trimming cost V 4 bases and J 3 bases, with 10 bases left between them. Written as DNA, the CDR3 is TGTGCCAGCAGTTCCCGAGACAGCTACGAGCAGTACTTC. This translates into CASSSRDSYEQYF.